The 32 T cell receptor beta chains presented below share a single source sample, sequenced in a study of blood T cell repertoires in COVID-19. Only in-frame clones appear in the TCRdb table, and some are missing; sequencing was by immunoSEQ multiplex PCR. The sample consists of over 100,000 clones, 84% of them appearing once. Sequenced input: peripheral blood. These receptors were taken from a man in his fifties or sixties with acute or convalescent COVID-19.

The gene calls are TRBV30 and TRBJ1-5; 10 nucleotides line up with TRBD1. J lost 6 bases, V lost 2 bases, and 4 bases had no gene match. Per germline, CDR1 GTSNPN and CDR2 SVGIG (reference sequence). This CDR3 spans 14 amino acids. The DNA for the CDR3 is TGTGCCTGGAGTTCCGGGACAGGGGTTCAGCCCCAGCATTTT. Protein sequence: CAWSSGTGVQPQHF.

This clone was recorded only once. The chain has TRBV29-1 and TRBJ1-1; D possibly corresponds to TRBD1 (6 bases). V was pared by 7 bases and J by 2 bases, with 17 bases between. This CDR3 contains 14 residues. CDR1 SQVTM and CDR2 ANQGSEA come from the germline V gene. CDR3 bases: TGCAGCGCTACCCCAGCCAGGGGTAACACTGAAGCTTTCTTT. Residues: CSATPARGNTEAFF.

The chain is built from TRBV25-1 and TRBJ2-5; 8 nucleotides align to TRBD2. Trimming cost V 6 bases and J 4 bases; bases outside gene matches: 7. CDR3 length: 14 residues. Germline values: CDR1 MGHDK, CDR2 SYGVNS. Here the CDR3 DNA reads TGTGCCAGCAGAAGAAGCGGGAGAGGAGAGACCCAGTACTTC. This encodes CASRRSGRGETQYF.

This sequence joins TRBV6-5 and TRBJ2-7; 7 bases map to TRBD1. J was trimmed by 7 bases and V by 0 bases; bases with no gene match: 6. The CDR3 length is 14 residues. Germline V gives CDR1 MNHEY, CDR2 SVGAGI. CDR3 amino acids: CASSYSRGLGEQYF. DNA for the CDR3: TGTGCCAGCAGTTACTCAAGGGGGCTCGGAGAGCAGTACTTC.

The genes are TRBV7-6 and TRBJ1-5; possible D gene TRBD1, 6 bases. The CDR3 covers 15 residues. V was shortened by 2 bases and J by 4 bases, with 12 bases between the two germline ends. Germline values: CDR1 SGHVS, CDR2 FNYEAQ. CDR3 coding DNA: TGTGCCAGCAGCTTATCTATAGGGGGAAATCAGCCCCAGCATTTT. Protein: CASSLSIGGNQPQHF.

This clone was seen a single time. The genes are TRBV29-1 and TRBJ2-1; a weak D match, TRBD1 (5 bases). Germline V gene data show CDR1 as SQVTM and CDR2 as ANQGSEA. This CDR3 region has 11 residues. V dropped 8 bases and J dropped 16 bases, with 21 bases sitting between them. The CDR3 bases are TGCAGCACCGAAGAGGACACTAAGTTATTCTTC. It yields the protein CSTEEDTKLFF.

Here the CDR3 DNA reads TGTGCCAGCAGCTTAGAACGGGAAGATACGCAGTATTTT. Its translation: CASSLEREDTQYF. The chain is built from TRBV11-1 and TRBJ2-3; a possible D gene is TRBD2 (5 bases). CDR1 is SGHAT, CDR2 FQDESV, per germline (reference sequence). Trimming took 1 base from V and 5 from J, leaving 7 bases between them. This CDR3 is built from 13 residues.

This chain connects TRBV6-4 to TRBJ2-2; D might be TRBD1 (6 bases). The CDR3 sequence is 14 residues long. The V end lost 9 bases, the J end lost 2 bases, and 13 bases lay between the germline ends. CDR1 is MRHNA, CDR2 SNTAGT, per germline. DNA for the CDR3: TGTGCCAGTCAAGGGACACTTAACACCGGGGAGCTGTTTTTT. Its protein is CASQGTLNTGELFF.

The chain employs TRBV19 and TRBJ1-1; no firm D call. V dropped 6 bases and J dropped 5 bases, with 22 bases sitting between them. The germline CDR1 and CDR2 sequences are LNHDA and SQIVND (reference sequence). The CDR3 totals 16 residues. CDR3 nucleotide sequence: TGTGCCAGTAGAAATCTTGACAATCCGACCGAGACTGAAGCTTTCTTT. Translation: CASRNLDNPTETEAFF.

This chain links TRBV19 with TRBJ2-1; 11 bases match TRBD2. V trimming: 9 bases; J trimming: 7 bases; junction bases outside the gene matches: 8. CDR3 length: 14 residues. In germline, CDR1 is LNHDA, CDR2 SQIVND (reference sequence). The CDR3 is CASRTSGSMNEQFF. CDR3 bases: TGTGCCAGCCGTACTAGCGGGAGCATGAATGAGCAGTTCTTC.

The chain has TRBV6-8 and TRBJ2-7; TRBD2 matches 9 bases. Germline assignment: CDR1 MNHGY and CDR2 SAAAGT. The junction had 10 bases not matched to a gene; V was cut back by 2 bases and J by 5 bases. The CDR3 loop spans 16 amino acids. CDR3 bases: TGTGCCAGCAGTTACCAGCGGGAGGTAGTACGCGACGAGCAGTACGTC. Translating gives CASSYQREVVRDEQYV.

J is TRBJ1-2 and V is TRBV19; TRBD1 agrees at 7 bases. The germline CDR1 and CDR2 sequences are LNHDA and SQIVND (reference sequence). V lost 5 bases, J lost 0 bases, and 3 bases stayed unmatched. The CDR3 runs to 14 residues. CDR3 DNA: TGTGCCAGTAGTTGGACAGGCTCTAACTATGGCTACACCTTC. It encodes CASSWTGSNYGYTF.

The chain uses TRBV6-4 and TRBJ1-1; D gene unclear. The germline V gene has CDR1 MRHNA and CDR2 SNTAGT. Trimming cost V 7 bases and J 0 bases, with 12 bases left between them. The CDR3 extends over 14 amino acids. CDR3 bases: TGTGCCAGCAAGAGGGAAATAATGAACACTGAAGCTTTCTTT. Translation gives CASKREIMNTEAFF.

In this sample, this clone turned up once. The CDR3 here is CASSLDRQTTPQHF. The DNA for the CDR3 is TGTGCCAGCAGCTTGGACAGGCAAACTACCCCCCAGCATTTT. This chain connects TRBV5-4 to TRBJ1-5; tentatively, D is TRBD1 (5 bases). Germline CDR1 reads SGHNT; CDR2 reads YYREEE (reference sequence). The germline V and J ends were trimmed by 0 bases and 10 bases, with 14 bases remaining between them. This CDR3 region has 14 residues.

The sample holds one count of this clone. CDR3 loop: CASRSRLELPDTQYF. The CDR3, as DNA: TGTGCCAGCAGATCTAGGCTAGAACTACCGGATACGCAGTATTTT. This rearrangement joins TRBV4-2 to TRBJ2-3; no clear D gene. Trimming stripped 6 bases from V and 6 bases from J, with 19 bases between. The length of the CDR3 is 15 residues. From germline, CDR1 is LGHNA and CDR2 YNFKEQ.

The genes are TRBV6-2 or TRBV6-3 and TRBJ1-2, with D tentatively TRBD1 (6 bases). CDR1 and CDR2 (germline): MNHEY, SVGEGT. The CDR3 covers 14 residues. Trimming shortened V by 4 bases and J by 5 bases, and 14 bases separated the two germline ends. The DNA for the CDR3 is TGTGCCAGCAGTTTGAAAGGGGGAAGGTATGGCTACACCTTC. Amino acids: CASSLKGGRYGYTF.

The chain employs TRBV19 and TRBJ2-3; 10 nucleotides match TRBD1. This CDR3 has 16 residues. Per the germline V gene, CDR1 is LNHDA and CDR2 is SQIVND (reference sequence). The ends lost 5 bases at V and 4 bases at J; junction bases unmatched: 9. CDR3: CASSDQPGTGADTQYF. CDR3 DNA sequence: TGTGCCAGTAGTGATCAACCCGGGACAGGGGCAGATACGCAGTATTTT.

The table lists this clone with a count of one. V gene TRBV25-1 combines with J gene TRBJ1-6; D not certain. In germline, CDR1 is MGHDK, CDR2 SYGVNS. V lost 2 bases, J lost 10 bases, and 6 bases lay in between. The CDR3 runs to 12 residues. CDR3 protein: CASSEAGSPLHF. In DNA, the CDR3 is TGTGCCAGCAGTGAAGCCGGGTCACCCCTCCACTTT.

The rearrangement joins TRBV2 to TRBJ2-2; D remains unclear. The germline V gene encodes CDR1 SNHLY and CDR2 FYNNEI. Trimming stripped 0 bases from V and 4 bases from J, with 9 bases between. The CDR3 runs 15 residues. The CDR3 loop is CASSEALQPTGELFF. CDR3 sequence (DNA): TGTGCCAGCAGTGAAGCGTTACAGCCCACCGGGGAGCTGTTTTTT. Using reference TRBV2 and TRBJ2-2 for the parts outside the CDR3, the full variable domain is EPEVTQTPSHQVTQMGQEVILRCVPISNHLYFYWYRQILGQKVEFLVSFYNNEISEKSEIFDDQFSVERPDGSNFTLKIRSTKLEDSAMYFCASSEALQPTGELFFGEGSRLTVL.

The chain carries TRBV7-8 and TRBJ2-7; the match to TRBD2 covers 9 bases. The germline V gene has CDR1 SGHVS and CDR2 FQNEAQ. The CDR3 runs 16 residues. The V and J ends lost 3 bases and 0 bases, in that order; junction bases with no gene match: 6. The CDR3 bases are TGTGCCAGCAGCTTCGGACTAGCGACTAGCTCCTACGAGCAGTACGTC. It is translated as CASSFGLATSSYEQYV.

The chain joins TRBV2 to TRBJ2-5; TRBD1 matches 8 bases. Germline V gives CDR1 SNHLY, CDR2 FYNNEI. J gave up 2 bases and V 5 bases, and 7 bases lay outside the gene matches. The CDR3 sequence is 15 residues long. The CDR3 nucleotides are TGTGCCAGCAGTACTAGACAGGGGCGGCAAGAGACCCAGTACTTC. It specifies CASSTRQGRQETQYF.

The rearrangement uses TRBV6-4 and TRBJ2-5; 10 positions agree with TRBD2. After removal of 4 bases from V and 3 bases from J, the junction contained 2 bases not matched to a gene. The CDR3 runs 14 residues. The germline V gene encodes CDR1 MRHNA and CDR2 SNTAGT. This chain's CDR3 is CASSVGTSEETQYF. CDR3 bases: TGTGCCAGCAGTGTCGGGACTAGCGAAGAGACCCAGTACTTC.

This sequence joins TRBV20-1 and TRBJ2-5, with 10 bases identical to TRBD1. The CDR3 is 11 residues long. From germline, CDR1 is DFQATT and CDR2 SNEGSKA (reference sequence). The CDR3 bases are TGCAGAGGACAGGGGGATGAGACCCAGTACTTC. Residues: CRGQGDETQYF.

This clone was recorded a few times. The chain links TRBV27 to TRBJ2-6, with D maybe TRBD2 (5 bases). Trimming removed 1 base from V and 2 bases from J, with 15 bases in between. Looked up from germline, CDR1 is MNHEY and CDR2 is SMNVEV (reference sequence). CDR3 length: 18 residues. CDR3 residues: CASSLYYRTGTGANVLTF. The CDR3 coding sequence is TGTGCCAGCAGTTTATATTATAGGACTGGAACTGGGGCCAACGTCCTGACTTTC.

The V and J genes are TRBV5-5 and TRBJ2-7, with 7 bases identical to TRBD1. CDR1 is SGHKS, CDR2 YYEKEE, per germline (reference sequence). With V trimmed by 3 bases and J by 6 bases, 9 bases remained unmatched. The CDR3 runs 14 residues. The CDR3 here is CASSSQSGGREQYF. The CDR3 DNA follows: TGTGCCAGCAGCTCCCAATCAGGGGGACGCGAGCAGTACTTC. The full variable domain, in which reference TRBV5-5 and TRBJ2-7 provide the parts outside the CDR3, is DAGVTQSPTHLIKTRGQQVTLRCSPISGHKSVSWYQQVLGQGPQFIFQYYEKEERGRGNFPDRFSARQFPNYSSELNVNALLLGDSALYLCASSSQSGGREQYFGPGTRLTVT.

The CDR3: CASSLRDREYV. CDR3 in DNA: TGTGCCAGCAGCCTGCGGGACAGGGAGTACGTC. V and J are TRBV5-8 and TRBJ2-7; TRBD1 matches at 9 bases. The V segment lost 4 bases and the J segment 11 bases; nucleotides outside the gene matches: 4. Germline CDR1 and CDR2: SGHTS and YDEGEE. CDR3 length: 11 residues.

The V and J genes are TRBV5-1 and TRBJ2-2; 10 nucleotides align to TRBD2. Germline loops: CDR1 SGHRS, CDR2 YFSETQ. J was trimmed by 7 bases and V by 4 bases; bases with no gene match: 10. This CDR3 is built from 16 residues. CDR3 in amino acids: CASSHGTSVAGGELFF. In DNA form, the CDR3 reads TGCGCCAGCAGCCACGGGACTAGCGTCGCCGGCGGGGAGCTGTTTTTT.

This rearrangement joins TRBV3-1 (or the pseudogene TRBV3-2) to TRBJ1-6; D call uncertain. Trimming removed 0 bases from V and 2 bases from J, with 5 bases in between. CDR3 length equals 15 residues. From germline, CDR1 is LGHDT and CDR2 YNNKEL (reference sequence). The CDR3 DNA reads as TGTGCCAGCAGCCAAGAGGGCACCTATAATTCACCCCTCCACTTT. Amino acid sequence: CASSQEGTYNSPLHF.

The rearrangement joins TRBV11-2 to TRBJ1-3; D gene ambiguous. The CDR3 spans 14 residues. Germline V gives CDR1 SGHAT, CDR2 FQNNGV. V lost 4 bases and J 0 bases, leaving 7 bases between the germline ends. CDR3 nucleotide sequence: TGTGCCAGCAGCTCCCAGGTCTCTGGAAACACCATATATTTT. Its translation is CASSSQVSGNTIYF.

V gene TRBV19 combines with J gene TRBJ2-2; possible D gene TRBD1, 5 bases. The CDR3 has 17 residues. Germline V CDR1 and CDR2: LNHDA, SQIVND (reference sequence). Trimming removed 8 bases at V and 0 bases at J, with 19 bases between. The CDR3 DNA reads as TGTGCCAGTGGGTCCCCAGGGATTCGCGCGAACACCGGGGAGCTGTTTTTT. Protein: CASGSPGIRANTGELFF.

V is TRBV7-9 and J is TRBJ2-1; the D gene is possibly TRBD2 (6 bases). The germline V gene encodes CDR1 SEHNR and CDR2 FQNEAQ (reference sequence). V lost 2 bases, J lost 4 bases, and 15 bases lay in between. This CDR3 contains 16 residues. The DNA for the CDR3 is TGTGCCAGCAGCTTATCGGGCGGGAACCCTTACAATGAGCAGTTCTTC. This gives the protein CASSLSGGNPYNEQFF.

The chain uses TRBV9 and TRBJ2-1; tentatively, D is TRBD2 (6 bases). CDR1 and CDR2 (germline): SGDLS, YYNGEE. V lost 3 bases and J lost 8, with 21 bases in between. The CDR3 totals 16 residues. The CDR3 region is CASSGLGLNLRYEQFF. The DNA of the CDR3 is TGTGCCAGCAGCGGACTAGGACTGAACCTCCGTTATGAGCAGTTCTTC.